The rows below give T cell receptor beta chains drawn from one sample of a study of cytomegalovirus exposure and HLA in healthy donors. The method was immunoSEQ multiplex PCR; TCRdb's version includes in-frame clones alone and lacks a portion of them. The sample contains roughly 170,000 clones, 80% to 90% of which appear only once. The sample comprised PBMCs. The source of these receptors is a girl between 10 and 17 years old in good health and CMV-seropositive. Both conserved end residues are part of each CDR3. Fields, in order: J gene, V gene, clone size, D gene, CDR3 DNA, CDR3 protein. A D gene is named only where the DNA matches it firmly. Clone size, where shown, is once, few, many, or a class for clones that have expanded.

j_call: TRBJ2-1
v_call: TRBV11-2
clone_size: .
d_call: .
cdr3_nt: TGTGCCAGCAGCTCCAGGGGGCGGGGGGGTCTAGATGAGCAGTTCTTC
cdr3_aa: CASSSRGRGGLDEQFF

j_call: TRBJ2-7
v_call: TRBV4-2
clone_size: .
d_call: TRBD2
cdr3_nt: TGTGCCAGCAGCCAAGATCCGGGGGGTAGTACTACGCAGTACTTC
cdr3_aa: CASSQDPGGSTTQYF

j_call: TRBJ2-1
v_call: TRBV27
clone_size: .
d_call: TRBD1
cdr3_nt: TGTGCCAGCAGTTTCTTAGGACAGGGGTACAATGAGCAGTTCTTC
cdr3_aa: CASSFLGQGYNEQFF

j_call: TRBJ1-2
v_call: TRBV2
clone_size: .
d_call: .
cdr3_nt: TGTGCCAGCAGTGAAAGATCGAGCGGCTATGGCTACACCTTC
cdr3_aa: CASSERSSGYGYTF

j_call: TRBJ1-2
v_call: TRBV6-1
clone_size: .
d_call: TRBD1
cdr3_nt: TGTGCCAGCAGTGAAAGGGGTTCAGGGACAGTCTTC
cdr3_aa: CASSERGSGTVF

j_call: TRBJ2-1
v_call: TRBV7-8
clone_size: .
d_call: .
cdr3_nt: TGTGCCAGCAGCTTACTAAGGAGGGGGCGATCCTACAATGAGCAGTTCTTC
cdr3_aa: CASSLLRRGRSYNEQFF

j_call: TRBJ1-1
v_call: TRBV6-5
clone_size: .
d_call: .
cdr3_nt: TGTGCCAGCACCTCCGGGAGGCTGAACACTGAAGCTTTCTTT
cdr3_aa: CASTSGRLNTEAFF

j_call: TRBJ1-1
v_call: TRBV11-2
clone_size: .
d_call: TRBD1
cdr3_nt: TGTGCCAGCAGCAACGGACAGGGGGTGTACACTGAAGCTTTCTTT
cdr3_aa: CASSNGQGVYTEAFF

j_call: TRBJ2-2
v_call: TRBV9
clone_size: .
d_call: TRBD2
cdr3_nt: TGTGCCAGCAGCCCCCGGGGGGGACTAGCGGATAACACCGGGGAGCTGTTTTTT
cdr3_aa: CASSPRGGLADNTGELFF

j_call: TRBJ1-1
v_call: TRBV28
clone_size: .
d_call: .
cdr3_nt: TGTGCCAGCAGTTTAGAGGTGTCGGCCGCTTTCTTT
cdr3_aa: CASSLEVSAAFF

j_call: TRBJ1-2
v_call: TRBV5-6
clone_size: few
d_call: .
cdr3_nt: TGTGCCAGCAGCTCAGATCCGTTCTATGGCTACACCTTC
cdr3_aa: CASSSDPFYGYTF

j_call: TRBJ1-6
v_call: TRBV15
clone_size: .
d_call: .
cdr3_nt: TGTGCCACCAGTAGTAGAACACAGGATAATTCACCCCTCCACTTT
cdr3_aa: CATSSRTQDNSPLHF

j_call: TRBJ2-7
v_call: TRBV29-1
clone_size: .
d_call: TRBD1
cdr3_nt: TGCAGCGTGTCTTCCGGACAGGGTTCCTCCTACGAGCAGTACTTC
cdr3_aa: CSVSSGQGSSYEQYF

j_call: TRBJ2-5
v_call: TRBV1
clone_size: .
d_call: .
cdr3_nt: TGCACCAGCAGCCAAGAACACAGCGGGGGGGCCCAAGAGACCCAGTACTTC
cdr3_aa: CTSSQEHSGGAQETQYF

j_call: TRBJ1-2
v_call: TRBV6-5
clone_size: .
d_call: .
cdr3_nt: TGTGCCAGCAGTTACTCGCTCGGGGGTATTAACTATGGCTACACCTTC
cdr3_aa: CASSYSLGGINYGYTF

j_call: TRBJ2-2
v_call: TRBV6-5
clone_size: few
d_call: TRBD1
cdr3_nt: TGTGCCAGCAGTTATAGCCCAGGGGGAGCCTACGGGGAGCTGTTTTTT
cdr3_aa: CASSYSPGGAYGELFF

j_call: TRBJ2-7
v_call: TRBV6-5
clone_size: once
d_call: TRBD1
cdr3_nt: TGTGCCAGCAGTTACTCCCGGACAGGGGAATCCTACGAGCAGTACTTC
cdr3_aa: CASSYSRTGESYEQYF

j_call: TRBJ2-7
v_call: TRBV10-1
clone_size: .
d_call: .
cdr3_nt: TGCGCCAGCAGTGAGTACAGGGAGTCCTACGAGCAGTACTTC
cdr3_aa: CASSEYRESYEQYF